The source of this T cell receptor (beta chain) is a study of beta chain features in type 1 diabetes. Findings of the study overall: PCR might favor shorter templates, but any such skew would affect patients and controls equally. Patients with type 1 diabetes carried fewer insertions and had more deletions at their VDJ junctions.

Isolated RNA was reverse transcribed in full, so expressed TCRB transcripts were sequenced. Using immunoSEQ multiplex PCR, the repertoire was profiled, and TCRdb retains in-frame clones only, with some absent. The top ten clones hold roughly 0.033% of a sample with under 450,000 clones, about 15% of them seen once. Each donor gave one heparinised blood draw averaging about 116 mL. About this clone: Antigen unknown.

CDR1 is LNHNV and CDR2 is YYDKDF in the germline V gene (reference sequence). V lost 0 bases to trimming and J lost 2 bases, with 11 bases between them. CDR3 size: 15 residues. This clonotype was obtained from a man in his thirties or forties in good health. Material for sequencing was naive CD4+ T cells from blood. The chain couples TRBV15 to TRBJ2-7, with D tentatively TRBD1 or TRBD2 (6 bases each). The CDR3 loop is CATSRDLRDTYEQYV. DNA of the CDR3: TGTGCCACCAGCAGAGATCTGCGGGACACCTACGAGCAGTACGTC.